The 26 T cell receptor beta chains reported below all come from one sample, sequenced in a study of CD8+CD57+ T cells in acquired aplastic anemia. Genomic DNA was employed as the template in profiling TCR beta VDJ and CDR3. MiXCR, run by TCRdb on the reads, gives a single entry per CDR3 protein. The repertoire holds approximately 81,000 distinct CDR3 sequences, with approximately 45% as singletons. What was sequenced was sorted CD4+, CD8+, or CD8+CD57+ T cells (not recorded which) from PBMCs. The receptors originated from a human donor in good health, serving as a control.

The CDR3 sequence is CASSLRGGSGANVLTF. The CDR3 coding sequence is TGTGCCAGCAGCTTAAGGGGGGGGTCTGGGGCCAACGTCCTGACTTTC. This chain links TRBV25-1 with TRBJ2-6; D is possibly TRBD2 (7 bases). The CDR3 is made up of 16 amino acids. V lost 6 bases and J 1 base, leaving 13 bases between the germline ends. Germline assignment: CDR1 MGHDK and CDR2 SYGVNS.

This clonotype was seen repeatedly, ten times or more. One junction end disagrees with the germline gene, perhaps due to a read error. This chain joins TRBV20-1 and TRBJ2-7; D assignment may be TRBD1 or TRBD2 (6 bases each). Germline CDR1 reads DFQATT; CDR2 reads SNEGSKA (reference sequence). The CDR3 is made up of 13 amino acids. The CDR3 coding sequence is TGCAGCGCTAGGGGGGACATCTCCTACGAGCAGTACTTC. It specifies CSARGDISYEQYF.

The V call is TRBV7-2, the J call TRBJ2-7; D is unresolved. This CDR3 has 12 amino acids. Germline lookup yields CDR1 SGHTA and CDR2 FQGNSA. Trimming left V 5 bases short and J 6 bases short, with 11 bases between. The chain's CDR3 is CASSPPGREQYF. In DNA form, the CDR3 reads TGTGCCAGCAGCCCTCCCGGCCGCGAGCAGTACTTC.

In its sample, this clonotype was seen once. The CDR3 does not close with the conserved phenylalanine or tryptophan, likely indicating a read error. DNA for the CDR3: TGTGCCAGCAGTCTCACGGGACAGGGGTCTCATGGCTACACCCTC. As protein: CASSLTGQGSHGYTL. The V and J genes are TRBV10-3 and TRBJ1-2; 10 bases fit TRBD1. Germline V gene data show CDR1 as ENHRY and CDR2 as SYGVKD. The CDR3 is 15 residues long.

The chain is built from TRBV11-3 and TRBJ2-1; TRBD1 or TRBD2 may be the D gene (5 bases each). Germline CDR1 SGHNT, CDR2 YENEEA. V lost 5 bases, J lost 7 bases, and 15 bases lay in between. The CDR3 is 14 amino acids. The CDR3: CASSGASEGNEQFF. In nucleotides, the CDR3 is TGTGCCAGCAGCGGGGCCTCCGAGGGGAATGAGCAGTTCTTC.

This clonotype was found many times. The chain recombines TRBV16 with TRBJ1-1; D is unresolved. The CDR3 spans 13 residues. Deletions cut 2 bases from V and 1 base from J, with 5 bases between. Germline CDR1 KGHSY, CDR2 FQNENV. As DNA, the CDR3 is TGTGCCAGCAGCCAACGGAGGAACACTGAAGCTTTCTTT. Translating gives CASSQRRNTEAFF.

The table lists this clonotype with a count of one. The CDR3 spells CSAGRQPPETQYF. In DNA, the CDR3 is TGCAGTGCTGGTAGACAGCCTCCGGAGACCCAGTACTTC. The chain has TRBV20-1 and TRBJ2-5, with D tentatively TRBD1 (5 bases). Trimming took off 5 bases at V and 5 bases at J, with 15 bases between the two ends. Germline CDR1 and CDR2: DFQATT and SNEGSKA (reference sequence). The CDR3 is 13 residues long.

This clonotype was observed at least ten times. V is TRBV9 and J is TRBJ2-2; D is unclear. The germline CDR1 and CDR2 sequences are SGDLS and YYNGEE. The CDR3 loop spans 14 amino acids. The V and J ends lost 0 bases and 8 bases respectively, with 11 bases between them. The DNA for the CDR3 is TGTGCCAGCAGCGTAGGTGGCTCCGCTGGGGAGCTGTTTTTT. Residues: CASSVGGSAGELFF.

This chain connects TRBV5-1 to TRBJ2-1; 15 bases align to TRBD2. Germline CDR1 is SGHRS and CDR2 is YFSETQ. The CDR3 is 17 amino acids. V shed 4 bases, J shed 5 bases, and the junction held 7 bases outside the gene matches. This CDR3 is CASSRAGLAGGDNEQFF. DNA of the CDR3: TGCGCCAGCAGCCGAGCGGGACTAGCGGGAGGCGACAATGAGCAGTTCTTC.

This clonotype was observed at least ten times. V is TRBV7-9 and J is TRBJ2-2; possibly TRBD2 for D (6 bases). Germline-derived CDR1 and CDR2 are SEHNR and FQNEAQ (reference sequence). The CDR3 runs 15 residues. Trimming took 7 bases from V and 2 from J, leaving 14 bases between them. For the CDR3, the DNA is TGTGCCAGCAATAAAGGCGGGACTAACACCGGGGAGCTGTTTTTT. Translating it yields CASNKGGTNTGELFF.

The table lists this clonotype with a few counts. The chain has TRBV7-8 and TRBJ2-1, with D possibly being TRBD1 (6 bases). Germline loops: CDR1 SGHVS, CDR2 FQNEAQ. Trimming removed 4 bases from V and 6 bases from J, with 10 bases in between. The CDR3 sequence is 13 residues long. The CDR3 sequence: CASSSGTLNEQFF. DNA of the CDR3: TGTGCCAGCAGCTCCGGGACACTCAATGAGCAGTTCTTC. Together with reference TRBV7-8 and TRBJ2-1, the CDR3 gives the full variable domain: GAGVSQSPRYKVAKRGQDVALRCDPISGHVSLFWYQQALGQGPEFLTYFQNEAQLDKSGLPSDRFFAERPEGSVSTLKIQRTQQEDSAVYLCASSSGTLNEQFFGPGTRLTVL.

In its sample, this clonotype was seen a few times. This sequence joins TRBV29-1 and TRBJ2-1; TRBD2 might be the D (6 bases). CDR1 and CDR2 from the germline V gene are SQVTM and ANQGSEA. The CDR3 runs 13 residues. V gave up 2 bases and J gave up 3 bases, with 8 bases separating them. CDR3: CSVELANYNEQFF. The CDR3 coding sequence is TGCAGCGTTGAACTAGCGAACTACAATGAGCAGTTCTTC.

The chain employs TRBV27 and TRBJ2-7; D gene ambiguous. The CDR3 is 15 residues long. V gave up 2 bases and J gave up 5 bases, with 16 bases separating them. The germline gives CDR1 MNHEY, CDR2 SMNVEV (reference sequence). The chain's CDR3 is CASSLPGMGSNEQYF. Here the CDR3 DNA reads TGTGCCAGCAGTTTACCGGGTATGGGGTCGAACGAGCAGTACTTC.

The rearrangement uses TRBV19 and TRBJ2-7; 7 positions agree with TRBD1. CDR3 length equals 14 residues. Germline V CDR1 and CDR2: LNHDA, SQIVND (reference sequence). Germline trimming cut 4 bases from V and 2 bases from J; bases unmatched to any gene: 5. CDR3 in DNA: TGTGCCAGTAGTACCGGGGACAGCCCCTACGAGCAGTACTTC. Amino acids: CASSTGDSPYEQYF.

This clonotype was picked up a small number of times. CDR3 sequence: CASSEPGTSYNEQFF. CDR3 nucleotide sequence: TGTGCCAGCAGTGAACCCGGGACTTCTTACAATGAGCAGTTCTTC. V and J are TRBV25-1 and TRBJ2-1, with D perhaps TRBD2 (6 bases). The germline CDR1 and CDR2 sequences are MGHDK and SYGVNS. The CDR3 is 15 residues long. V was clipped by 2 bases and J by 4 bases, with 12 bases between them.

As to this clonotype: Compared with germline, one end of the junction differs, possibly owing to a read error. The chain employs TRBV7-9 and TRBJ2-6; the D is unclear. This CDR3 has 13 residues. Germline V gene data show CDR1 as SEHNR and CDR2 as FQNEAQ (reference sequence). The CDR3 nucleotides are TGTGCCAGCAGTTTAGTTGGGGCCAACGTCCTGACTTTC. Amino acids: CASSLVGANVLTF.

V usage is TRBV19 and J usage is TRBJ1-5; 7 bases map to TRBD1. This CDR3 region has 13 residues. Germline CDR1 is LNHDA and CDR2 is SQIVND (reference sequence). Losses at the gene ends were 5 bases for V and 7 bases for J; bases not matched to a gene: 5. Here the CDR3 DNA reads TGTGCCAGTAGTGCCGACAGGGTCCAGCCCCAGCATTTT. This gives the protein CASSADRVQPQHF.

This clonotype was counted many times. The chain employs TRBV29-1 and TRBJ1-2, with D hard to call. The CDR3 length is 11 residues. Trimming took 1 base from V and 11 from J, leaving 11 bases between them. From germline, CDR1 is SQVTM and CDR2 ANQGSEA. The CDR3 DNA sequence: TGCAGCGTTGAAGGCCTCAGTGGTTACACCTTC. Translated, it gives CSVEGLSGYTF.

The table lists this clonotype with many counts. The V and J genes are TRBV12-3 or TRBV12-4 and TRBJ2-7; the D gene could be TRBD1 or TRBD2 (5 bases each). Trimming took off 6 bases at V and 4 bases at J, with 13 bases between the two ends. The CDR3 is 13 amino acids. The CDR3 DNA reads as TGTGCCAGCAGCCTTGGGACGGAGTACGAGCAGTACTTC. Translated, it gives CASSLGTEYEQYF.

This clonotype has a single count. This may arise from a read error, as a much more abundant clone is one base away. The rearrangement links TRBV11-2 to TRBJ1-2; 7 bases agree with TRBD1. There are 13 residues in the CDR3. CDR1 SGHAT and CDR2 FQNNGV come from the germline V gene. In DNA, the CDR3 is TGTGCCAGCAGCGAAGGACAGGCTCGGGGCTGCACCTTC. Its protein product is CASSEGQARGCTF.

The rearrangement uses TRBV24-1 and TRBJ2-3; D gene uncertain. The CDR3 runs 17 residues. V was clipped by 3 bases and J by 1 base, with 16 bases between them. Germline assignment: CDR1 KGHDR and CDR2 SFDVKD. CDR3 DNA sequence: TGTGCCACCAGTGATACCTCAACCTTTGGGGGCACAGATACGCAGTATTTT. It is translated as CATSDTSTFGGTDTQYF.

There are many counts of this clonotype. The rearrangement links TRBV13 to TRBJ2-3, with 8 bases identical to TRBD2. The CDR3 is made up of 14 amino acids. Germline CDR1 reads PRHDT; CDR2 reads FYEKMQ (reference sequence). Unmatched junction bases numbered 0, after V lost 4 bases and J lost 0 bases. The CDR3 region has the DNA TGTGCCAGCAGCTCGGGGGGGAGCACAGATACGCAGTATTTT. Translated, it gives CASSSGGSTDTQYF.

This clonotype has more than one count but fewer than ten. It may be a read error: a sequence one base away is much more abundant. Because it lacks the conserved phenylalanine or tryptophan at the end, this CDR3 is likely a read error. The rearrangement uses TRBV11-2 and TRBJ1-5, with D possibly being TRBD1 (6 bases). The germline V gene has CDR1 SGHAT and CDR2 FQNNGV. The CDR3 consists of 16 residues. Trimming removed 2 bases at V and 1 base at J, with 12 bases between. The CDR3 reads CASSLYEGDSNQPQHS. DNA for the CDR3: TGTGCCAGCAGCTTATATGAGGGGGACAGCAATCAGCCCCAGCATTCT.

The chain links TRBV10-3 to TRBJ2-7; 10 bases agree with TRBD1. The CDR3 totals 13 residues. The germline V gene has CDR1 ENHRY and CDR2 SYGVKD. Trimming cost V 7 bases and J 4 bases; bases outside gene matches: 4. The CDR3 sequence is CAINRDRGYEQYF. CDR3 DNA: TGTGCCATCAATCGGGACAGGGGTTACGAGCAGTACTTC.

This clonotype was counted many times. This CDR3 reads CASSEIQGSEQYF. The CDR3 DNA reads as TGTGCCAGCAGTGAAATCCAGGGTAGCGAGCAGTACTTC. V and J are TRBV2 and TRBJ2-7; the D gene is possibly TRBD1 (5 bases). V dropped 2 bases and J dropped 6 bases, with 11 bases sitting between them. There are 13 residues in the CDR3. Germline lookup yields CDR1 SNHLY and CDR2 FYNNEI.

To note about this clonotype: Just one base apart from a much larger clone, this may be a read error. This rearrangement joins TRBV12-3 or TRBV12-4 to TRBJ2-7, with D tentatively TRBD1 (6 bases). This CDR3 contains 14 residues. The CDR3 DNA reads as TGTCCCAGCAGTTACCTGGGGGCGACCTACGAGCAGTACTTC. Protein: CPSSYLGATYEQYF.